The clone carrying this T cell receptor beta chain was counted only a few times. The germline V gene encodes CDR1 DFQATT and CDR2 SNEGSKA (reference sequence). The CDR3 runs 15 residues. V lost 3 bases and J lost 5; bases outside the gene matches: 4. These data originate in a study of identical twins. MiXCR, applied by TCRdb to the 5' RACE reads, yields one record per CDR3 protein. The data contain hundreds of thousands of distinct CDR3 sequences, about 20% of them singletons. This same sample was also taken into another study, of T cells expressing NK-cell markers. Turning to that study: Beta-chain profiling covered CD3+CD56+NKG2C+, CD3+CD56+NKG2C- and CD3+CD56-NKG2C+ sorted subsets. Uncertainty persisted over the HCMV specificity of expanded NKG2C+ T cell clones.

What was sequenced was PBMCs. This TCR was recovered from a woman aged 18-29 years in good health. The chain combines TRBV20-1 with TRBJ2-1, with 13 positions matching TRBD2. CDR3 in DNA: TGCAGTGCTAGCGATACTAGCGGGGGGGACAATGAGCAGTTCTTC. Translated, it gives CSASDTSGGDNEQFF.